This entry lists 23 T cell receptor beta chains sequenced from one sample in a study of technical replicates of blood from a handful of donors. Some clones are missing from TCRdb's copy, which holds only in-frame ones; the method was immunoSEQ multiplex PCR. The table has some 80,000 clones, more than 80% seen once; the top ten hold about 4%. Sequenced input: PBMCs. The source is a human donor in good health. Some clones in this sample may be carry-over from other donors' samples.

The chain joins TRBV30 to TRBJ2-7; TRBD2 is a possible D gene (6 bases). The CDR3 has 14 residues. V dropped 4 bases and J dropped 2 bases, with 15 bases sitting between them. The germline V gene encodes CDR1 GTSNPN and CDR2 SVGIG (reference sequence). CDR3 sequence: CAWTPGTGTYEQYF. CDR3 sequence (DNA): TGTGCCTGGACACCCGGGACTGGAACCTACGAGCAGTACTTC.

The chain joins TRBV18 to TRBJ1-1; D not resolved. V was pared by 4 bases and J by 7 bases, with 10 bases between. The CDR3 is made up of 12 amino acids. Germline CDR1 reads KGHSH; CDR2 reads LQKENI. The CDR3 sequence: CASSRAGDEAFF. The CDR3 DNA reads as TGTGCCAGCTCACGAGCCGGGGATGAAGCTTTCTTT.

The V and J genes are TRBV5-6 and TRBJ1-1; a weak D match, TRBD1 (6 bases). The CDR3 has 14 residues. V lost 7 bases to trimming and J lost 5 bases, with 18 bases between them. Germline V gives CDR1 SGHDT, CDR2 YYEEEE. Written as DNA, the CDR3 is TGTGCCAGCTCATGGGGACAAGTAATGACTGAAGCTTTCTTT. This codes for CASSWGQVMTEAFF.

The chain uses TRBV27 and TRBJ2-7, with D tentatively TRBD2 (6 bases). Germline CDR1 is MNHEY and CDR2 is SMNVEV (reference sequence). The ends were cut back, 6 bases at V and 0 bases at J, with 12 bases in the middle. The CDR3 has 14 residues. This CDR3 reads CASRTGLSSYEQYF. Written as DNA, the CDR3 is TGTGCCAGCAGGACGGGACTTAGCTCCTACGAGCAGTACTTC.

The chain employs TRBV7-9 and TRBJ2-6; D remains ambiguous. CDR1 and CDR2 (germline): SEHNR, FQNEAQ (reference sequence). CDR3 length: 14 amino acids. V was pared by 2 bases and J by 4 bases, with 6 bases between. The CDR3 DNA follows: TGTGCCAGCAGCTTACTGCAGGGGGCCAACGTCCTGACTTTC. Its translation is CASSLLQGANVLTF.

The V gene is TRBV11-2, the J gene TRBJ2-7; possible D gene TRBD1, 6 bases. This CDR3 spans 13 amino acids. The germline V and J ends were trimmed by 4 bases and 0 bases, with 7 bases remaining between them. Looked up from germline, CDR1 is SGHAT and CDR2 is FQNNGV. Here the CDR3 reads CASSWDTSYEQYF. CDR3 nucleotide sequence: TGTGCCAGCAGCTGGGACACCTCCTACGAGCAGTACTTC.

The chain uses TRBV7-8 and TRBJ2-5, with a weak D call TRBD2 (5 bases). CDR3 size: 13 residues. Germline assignment: CDR1 SGHVS and CDR2 FQNEAQ. V lost 4 bases and J 5 bases, leaving 11 bases between the germline ends. This CDR3 reads CASSSQAVETQYF. CDR3 bases: TGTGCCAGCAGCTCCCAAGCGGTGGAGACCCAGTACTTC.

Worth noting for this clone: The sample holds other DNA sequences that translate to the same CDR3. The V call is TRBV7-9, the J call TRBJ1-5, with no clear D. The CDR3 covers 13 residues. The germline V gene has CDR1 SEHNR and CDR2 FQNEAQ (reference sequence). Trimming pared 2 bases from V and 2 bases from J, leaving 4 bases between. The CDR3 bases are TGTGCCAGCAGCTTAACGGGCAATCAGCCCCAGCATTTT. Its translation is CASSLTGNQPQHF.

V is TRBV15 and J is TRBJ1-2; a possible D gene is TRBD1 (5 bases). The CDR3 is made up of 16 amino acids. The germline CDR1 and CDR2 sequences are LNHNV and YYDKDF (reference sequence). V dropped 0 bases and J dropped 2 bases, with 13 bases sitting between them. In DNA form, the CDR3 reads TGTGCCACCAGCAGAGAAGAGTTCGGGGGGAACTATGGCTACACCTTC. It translates to CATSREEFGGNYGYTF.

The CDR3 protein is CASSDLAGGYEQFF. CDR3 coding DNA: TGTGCCAGCAGTGATCTAGCGGGGGGGTATGAGCAGTTCTTC. The J gene is TRBJ2-1, the V gene TRBV27; TRBD2 agrees at 12 bases. Germline lookup yields CDR1 MNHEY and CDR2 SMNVEV (reference sequence). V dropped 5 bases and J dropped 8; count of bases not matched to a gene: 4. The CDR3 has 14 residues.

The chain carries TRBV7-8 and TRBJ1-5; D unclear. The CDR3 consists of 12 residues. V shed 0 bases and J shed 6 bases, with 3 bases lying between them. Germline V gives CDR1 SGHVS, CDR2 FQNEAQ. Written as DNA, the CDR3 is TGTGCCAGCAGCTTAGCTCTTCAGCCCCAGCATTTT. This sequence encodes CASSLALQPQHF.

This chain connects TRBV7-2 to TRBJ1-6; perhaps TRBD1 as D (5 bases). Germline V CDR1 and CDR2: SGHTA, FQGNSA. The length of the CDR3 is 14 residues. Deletions cut 7 bases from V and 13 bases from J, with 20 bases between. CDR3: CASTSGGRNLPLHF. The CDR3 bases are TGTGCCAGCACCTCCGGGGGACGGAACCTTCCCCTCCACTTT. Full variable domain (missing parts from reference TRBV7-2 and TRBJ1-6): GAGVSQSPSNKVTEKGKDVELRCDPISGHTALYWYRQSLGQGLEFLIYFQGNSAPDKSGLPSDRFSAERTGGSVSTLTIQRTQQEDSAVYLCASTSGGRNLPLHFGNGTRLTVT.

The V call is TRBV5-4, the J call TRBJ1-5; 7 bases align to TRBD1. CDR1 is SGHNT, CDR2 YYREEE, per germline (reference sequence). V dropped 7 bases and J dropped 7; count of bases not matched to a gene: 11. This CDR3 spans 14 amino acids. As DNA, the CDR3 is TGTGCCAGCGGACAACAGGGGTCGGAACAGCCCCAGCATTTT. This translates into CASGQQGSEQPQHF.

The V and J genes are TRBV6-5 and TRBJ2-2; D gene uncertain. The CDR3 covers 13 residues. CDR1 MNHEY and CDR2 SVGAGI come from the germline V gene. The V end lost 6 bases, the J end lost 1 base, and 6 bases lay between the germline ends. The CDR3 region has the DNA TGTGCCAGCAGCCCCTGGAACACCGGGGAGCTGTTTTTT. This codes for CASSPWNTGELFF.

J is TRBJ1-1 and V is TRBV6-5, with 7 bases matching TRBD1. This CDR3 contains 13 residues. Trimming at V came to 4 bases and at J to 9 bases, leaving 8 bases not matched to a gene. Germline V gives CDR1 MNHEY, CDR2 SVGAGI. DNA of the CDR3: TGTGCCAGCAGTTTTATCTGGACAGGTAAAGCTTTCTTT. It encodes CASSFIWTGKAFF.

This rearrangement joins TRBV23-1 to TRBJ1-4; a weak D match, TRBD1 (6 bases). TRBV23-1 is annotated as an ORF whose role is uncertain. This CDR3 comprises 13 residues. The V end was cut by 4 bases, the J end by 4 bases, with 7 bases between. The CDR3 DNA reads TGCGCCAGCAGTCGACAGGATAATGAAAAACTGTTTTTT. Translation gives CASSRQDNEKLFF.

The rearrangement links TRBV13 to TRBJ2-7, with D possibly being TRBD1 (6 bases). This CDR3 is 15 amino acids long. V gave up 5 bases and J gave up 0 bases, with 14 bases separating them. Germline V gene data show CDR1 as PRHDT and CDR2 as FYEKMQ (reference sequence). In nucleotides, the CDR3 is TGTGCCAGCAGCGGATTTCGGGACAACTCCTACGAGCAGTACTTC. It yields the protein CASSGFRDNSYEQYF.

This rearrangement joins TRBV29-1 to TRBJ1-1, with 9 bases lining up with TRBD1. This CDR3 comprises 13 residues. Germline V gives CDR1 SQVTM, CDR2 ANQGSEA. The trim removed 7 bases at V and 6 bases at J, leaving 9 bases unmatched. This chain's CDR3 is CSATGGDSPEAFF. In nucleotides, the CDR3 is TGCAGCGCAACAGGGGGCGATTCCCCTGAAGCTTTCTTT.

The chain couples TRBV2 to TRBJ2-7, with 10 bases matching TRBD2. The CDR3 has 15 amino acids. V gave up 3 bases and J gave up 6 bases; unmatched junction bases: 8. The germline V gene encodes CDR1 SNHLY and CDR2 FYNNEI. CDR3 loop: CASSDPAGGPSEQYF. Here the CDR3 DNA reads TGTGCCAGCAGTGACCCAGCGGGGGGGCCGAGCGAGCAGTACTTC.

This clone has just one count. The chain combines TRBV4-2 with TRBJ1-2; D gene ambiguous. The CDR3 has 15 residues. Per the germline V gene, CDR1 is LGHNA and CDR2 is YNFKEQ. The ends were cut back, 1 base at V and 4 bases at J, with 13 bases in the middle. In DNA, the CDR3 is TGTGCCAGCAGCCAAGTGAGTGGCGGGCCCTATGGCTACACCTTC. Translation: CASSQVSGGPYGYTF.

The chain couples TRBV5-1 to TRBJ2-7, with TRBD2 identical over 11 bases. V lost 0 bases, J lost 6 bases, and 11 bases stayed unmatched. The CDR3 is 17 residues long. Germline CDR1 and CDR2: SGHRS and YFSETQ. In nucleotides, the CDR3 is TGCGCCAGCAGCTTGGGCCTTAGCGGGGGGGCCATTCGCGAGCAGTACTTC. The encoded protein is CASSLGLSGGAIREQYF. The variable domain in full, with the rest retrieved from reference TRBV5-1 and TRBJ2-7, is KAGVTQTPRYLIKTRGQQVTLSCSPISGHRSVSWYQQTPGQGLQFLFEYFSETQRNKGNFPGRFSGRQFSNSRSEMNVSTLELGDSALYLCASSLGLSGGAIREQYFGPGTRLTVT.

This CDR3 reads CASRTSGAYNEQFF. The CDR3 DNA follows: TGTGCCAGCAGAACTAGCGGGGCGTACAATGAGCAGTTCTTC. V usage is TRBV2 and J usage is TRBJ2-1; 10 positions agree with TRBD2. This CDR3 region has 14 residues. Looked up from germline, CDR1 is SNHLY and CDR2 is FYNNEI. Germline trimming cut 6 bases from V and 4 bases from J; bases unmatched to any gene: 3.

The chain uses TRBV29-1 and TRBJ1-1; the D is unclear. CDR1 is SQVTM, CDR2 ANQGSEA, per germline. V was cut by 0 bases and J by 1 base, with 12 bases left in between. The CDR3 length is 15 residues. CDR3 bases: TGCAGCGTTGAAGATCAGGTTGCAGGGAACACTGAAGCTTTCTTT. The encoded protein is CSVEDQVAGNTEAFF.